This T cell receptor (beta chain) was sequenced for a study of blood T cell repertoires in COVID-19. Study background: Acute-phase and convalescent COVID-19 samples originated in the United States, Italy and Spain. Nucleic acid was either cDNA or gDNA, and it came from T cells, B-cell-depleted T cells, or PBMCs.

Study processing details: Estimated nucleated cell counts came from reference gene primer amplification. Clones were sequenced by immunoSEQ multiplex PCR, and TCRdb holds only the in-frame ones, with some missing. V, J and clone size were drawn from that table, and D and trimming were deduced from the DNA. This table holds around 160,000 clones, 85% to 90% found once. The CDR3 is made up of 15 amino acids. CDR1 and CDR2 from the germline V gene are SGHRS and YFSETQ. The sequencing sample was made of peripheral blood. The chain has TRBV5-1 and TRBJ2-5; TRBD1 matches at 7 bases. The J call is uncertain, as TRBJ2-7 better fits the DNA end. The TCR comes from a man aged 18 to 29 with acute or convalescent COVID-19. The CDR3 here is CASSLFSGGSYEQYF. The CDR3 coding sequence is TGCGCCAGCAGCTTGTTTTCAGGGGGTTCCTACGAGCAGTACTTC.